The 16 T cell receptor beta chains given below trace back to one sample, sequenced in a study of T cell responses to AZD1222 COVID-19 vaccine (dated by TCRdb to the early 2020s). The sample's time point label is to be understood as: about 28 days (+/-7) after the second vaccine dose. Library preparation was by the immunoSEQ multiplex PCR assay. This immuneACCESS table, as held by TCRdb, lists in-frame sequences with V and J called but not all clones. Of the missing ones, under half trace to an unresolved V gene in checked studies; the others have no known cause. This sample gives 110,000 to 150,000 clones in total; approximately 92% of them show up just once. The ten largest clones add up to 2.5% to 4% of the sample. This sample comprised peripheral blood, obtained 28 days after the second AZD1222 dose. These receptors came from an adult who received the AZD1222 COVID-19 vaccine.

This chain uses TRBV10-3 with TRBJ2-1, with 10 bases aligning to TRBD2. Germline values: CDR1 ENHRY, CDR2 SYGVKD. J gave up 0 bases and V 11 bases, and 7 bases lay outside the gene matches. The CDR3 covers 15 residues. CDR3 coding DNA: TGTGCCTCCAGGACTAGCGGATCCTCCTACAATGAGCAGTTCTTC. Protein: CASRTSGSSYNEQFF.

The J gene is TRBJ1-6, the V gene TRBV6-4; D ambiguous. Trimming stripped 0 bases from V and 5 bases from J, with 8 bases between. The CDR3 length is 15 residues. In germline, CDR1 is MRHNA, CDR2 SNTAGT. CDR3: CASSDSHANNSPLHF. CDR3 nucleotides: TGTGCCAGCAGTGACTCGCACGCGAATAATTCACCCCTCCACTTT.

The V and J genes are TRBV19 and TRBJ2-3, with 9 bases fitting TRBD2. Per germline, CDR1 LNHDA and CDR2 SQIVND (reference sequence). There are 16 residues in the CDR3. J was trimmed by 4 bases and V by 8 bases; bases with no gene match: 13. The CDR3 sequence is CASSSWSGRHADTQYF. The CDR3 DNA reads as TGTGCCAGTTCTTCCTGGAGCGGGAGGCACGCAGATACGCAGTATTTT.

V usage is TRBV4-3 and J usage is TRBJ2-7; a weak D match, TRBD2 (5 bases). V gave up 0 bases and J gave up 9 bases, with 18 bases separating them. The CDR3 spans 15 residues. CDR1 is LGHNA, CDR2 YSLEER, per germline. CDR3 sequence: CASSQDYPGIIRQYF. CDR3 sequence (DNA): TGCGCCAGCAGCCAAGATTACCCCGGGATTATCCGGCAGTACTTC.

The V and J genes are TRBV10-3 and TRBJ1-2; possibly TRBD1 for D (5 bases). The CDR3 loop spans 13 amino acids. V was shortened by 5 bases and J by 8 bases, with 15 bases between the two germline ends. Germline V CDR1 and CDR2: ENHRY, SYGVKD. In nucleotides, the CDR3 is TGTGCCATCAGTACCCACGGGGGGGACGGCTACACCTTC. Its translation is CAISTHGGDGYTF.

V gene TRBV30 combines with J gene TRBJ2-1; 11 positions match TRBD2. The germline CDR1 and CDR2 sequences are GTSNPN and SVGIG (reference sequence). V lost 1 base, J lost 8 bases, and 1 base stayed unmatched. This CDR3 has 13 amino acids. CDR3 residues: CAWSGLAGYEQFF. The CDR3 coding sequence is TGTGCCTGGAGTGGACTAGCGGGATATGAGCAGTTCTTC.

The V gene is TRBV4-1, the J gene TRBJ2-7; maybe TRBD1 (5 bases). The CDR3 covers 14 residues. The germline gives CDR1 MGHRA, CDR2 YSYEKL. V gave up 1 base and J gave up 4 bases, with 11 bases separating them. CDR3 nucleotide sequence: TGCGCCAGCAGCCAAGGTTCCCAGGGTTACGAGCAGTACTTC. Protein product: CASSQGSQGYEQYF.

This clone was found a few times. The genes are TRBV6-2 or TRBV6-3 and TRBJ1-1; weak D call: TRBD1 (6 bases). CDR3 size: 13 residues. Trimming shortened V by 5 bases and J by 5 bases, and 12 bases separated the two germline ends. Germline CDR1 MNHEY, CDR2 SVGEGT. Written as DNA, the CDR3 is TGTGCCAGCAGTGACTACAGGGTAACTGAAGCTTTCTTT. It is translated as CASSDYRVTEAFF.

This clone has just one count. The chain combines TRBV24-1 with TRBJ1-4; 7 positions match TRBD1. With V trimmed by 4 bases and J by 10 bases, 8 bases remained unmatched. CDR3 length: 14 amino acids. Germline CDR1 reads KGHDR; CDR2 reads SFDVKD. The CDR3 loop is CATSDRAGGGKLFF. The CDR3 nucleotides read TGTGCCACCAGTGACCGCGCAGGGGGGGGAAAACTGTTTTTT.

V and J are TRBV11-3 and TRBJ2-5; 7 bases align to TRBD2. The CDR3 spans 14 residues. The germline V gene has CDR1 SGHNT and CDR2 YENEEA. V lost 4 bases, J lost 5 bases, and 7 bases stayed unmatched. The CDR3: CASSSLTSSETQYF. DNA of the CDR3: TGTGCCAGCAGCTCCCTGACTAGCTCGGAGACCCAGTACTTC.

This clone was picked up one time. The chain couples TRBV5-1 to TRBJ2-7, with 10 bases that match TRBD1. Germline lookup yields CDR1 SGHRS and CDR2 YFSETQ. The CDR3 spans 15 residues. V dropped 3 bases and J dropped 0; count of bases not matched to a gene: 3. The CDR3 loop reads CASSSRQGASYEQYF. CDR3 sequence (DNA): TGCGCCAGCAGCTCCCGACAGGGGGCCTCCTACGAGCAGTACTTC.

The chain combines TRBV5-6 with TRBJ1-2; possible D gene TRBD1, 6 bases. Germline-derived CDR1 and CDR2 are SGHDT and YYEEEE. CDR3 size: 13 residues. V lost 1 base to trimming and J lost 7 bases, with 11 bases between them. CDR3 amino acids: CASSLLGAGGYTF. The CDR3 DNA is TGTGCCAGCAGCTTGCTGGGGGCTGGTGGCTACACCTTC.

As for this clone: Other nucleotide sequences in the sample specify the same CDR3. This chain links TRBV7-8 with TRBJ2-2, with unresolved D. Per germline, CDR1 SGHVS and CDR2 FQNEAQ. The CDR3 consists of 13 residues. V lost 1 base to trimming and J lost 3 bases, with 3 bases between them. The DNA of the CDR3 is TGTGCCAGCAGCTTAGTAGACACCGGGGAGCTGTTTTTT. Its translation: CASSLVDTGELFF.

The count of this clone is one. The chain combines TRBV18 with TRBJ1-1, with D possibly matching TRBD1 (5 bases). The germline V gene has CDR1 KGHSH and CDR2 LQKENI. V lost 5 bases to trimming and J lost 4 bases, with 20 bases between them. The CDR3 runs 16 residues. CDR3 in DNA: TGTGCCAGCTCAGCGAACCGGGACTTGGGGAGCACTGAAGCTTTCTTT. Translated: CASSANRDLGSTEAFF.

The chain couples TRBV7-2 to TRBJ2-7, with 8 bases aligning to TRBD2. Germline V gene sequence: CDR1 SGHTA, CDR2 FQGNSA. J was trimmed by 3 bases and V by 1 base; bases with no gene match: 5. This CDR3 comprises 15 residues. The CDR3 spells CASSLVAGPIYEQYF. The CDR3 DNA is TGTGCCAGCAGCTTAGTAGCGGGACCGATCTACGAGCAGTACTTC. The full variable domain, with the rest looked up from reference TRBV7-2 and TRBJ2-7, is GAGVSQSPSNKVTEKGKDVELRCDPISGHTALYWYRQSLGQGLEFLIYFQGNSAPDKSGLPSDRFSAERTGGSVSTLTIQRTQQEDSAVYLCASSLVAGPIYEQYFGPGTRLTVT.

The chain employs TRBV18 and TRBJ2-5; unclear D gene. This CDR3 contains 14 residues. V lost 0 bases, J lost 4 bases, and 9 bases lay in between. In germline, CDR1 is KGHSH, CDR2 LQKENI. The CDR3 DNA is TGTGCCAGCTCACCACCGGGGTTCGGAGAGACCCAGTACTTC. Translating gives CASSPPGFGETQYF. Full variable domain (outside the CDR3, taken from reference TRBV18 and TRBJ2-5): NAGVMQNPRHLVRRRGQEARLRCSPMKGHSHVYWYRQLPEEGLKFMVYLQKENIIDESGMPKERFSAEFPKEGPSILRIQQVVRGDSAAYFCASSPPGFGETQYFGPGTRLLVL.